The 6 T cell receptor beta chains listed next were all sequenced from one sample in a study of identical twins. Each CDR3 protein gets one entry after TCRdb re-called the 5' RACE reads with MiXCR. The table has approximately 220,000 distinct CDR3 sequences, approximately 8.3% seen once; the top ten hold approximately 2%. The same data also contributed to another study, on yellow fever vaccine responses in identical twins.

Sequencing was carried out using memory (CD45RO+) T cells sorted from blood. The source is a woman between 18 and 29 years old in good health.

The table lists this clonotype with a few counts. The chain employs TRBV3-1 and TRBJ2-7, with D tentatively TRBD2 (5 bases). From germline, CDR1 is LGHDT and CDR2 YNNKEL (reference sequence). Trimming stripped 4 bases from V and 6 bases from J, with 13 bases between. The CDR3 spans 13 residues. The CDR3 region is CASSLGSAGEQYF. CDR3 DNA sequence: TGTGCCAGCAGCCTCGGTTCGGCGGGCGAGCAGTACTTC.

This clonotype was recorded at least ten times. The chain is built from TRBV10-3 and TRBJ2-7; 8 bases align to TRBD1. This CDR3 is 14 amino acids long. Germline V gene sequence: CDR1 ENHRY, CDR2 SYGVKD. V gave up 8 bases and J gave up 7 bases; unmatched junction bases: 13. CDR3 sequence (DNA): TGTGCCATCGCCATGCAGGGGGCGCCCGGGGAGCAGTACTTC. Translating it yields CAIAMQGAPGEQYF.

This clonotype was seen ten or more times. This chain links TRBV12-3 or TRBV12-4 with TRBJ2-7; 10 bases match TRBD1. Germline trimming cut 6 bases from V and 3 bases from J; bases unmatched to any gene: 5. This CDR3 spans 14 amino acids. CDR3 DNA sequence: TGTGCCAGCAGCACGACAGGGGGCTACTACGAGCAGTACTTC. Amino acids: CASSTTGGYYEQYF.

There are many counts of this clonotype. The chain uses TRBV6-5 and TRBJ2-6; D unresolved. Trimming cost V 4 bases and J 1 base, with 8 bases left between them. The CDR3 contains 15 residues. Germline V CDR1 and CDR2: MNHEY, SVGAGI. The CDR3 DNA is TGTGCCAGCAGTTCGGACGGGTCTGGGGCCAACGTCCTGACTTTC. Translation: CASSSDGSGANVLTF.

As DNA, the CDR3 is TGCGCCAGCAGCGGGGGACAGGCTCCCACAGATACGCAGTATTTT. This gives the protein CASSGGQAPTDTQYF. The rearrangement joins TRBV5-1 to TRBJ2-3, with TRBD1 identical over 8 bases. Per the germline V gene, CDR1 is SGHRS and CDR2 is YFSETQ. The V gene end was trimmed by 4 bases and the J gene end by 2 bases; junction bases not matched to a gene: 6. This CDR3 contains 15 residues.

V and J are TRBV7-9 and TRBJ2-7; D tentatively reads TRBD1 or TRBD2 (5 bases each). Looked up from germline, CDR1 is SEHNR and CDR2 is FQNEAQ (reference sequence). V was shortened by 4 bases and J by 4 bases, with 23 bases between the two germline ends. The CDR3 is made up of 17 amino acids. CDR3 DNA sequence: TGTGCCAGCAGCTCCCGGGACGTCCCTTCATTATTTTACGAGCAGTACTTC. Translation: CASSSRDVPSLFYEQYF.